The rows below give T cell receptor beta chains drawn from one sample of a study of blood T cell repertoires in COVID-19. The data were produced by immunoSEQ multiplex PCR, yet TCRdb's version contains in-frame clones alone and is incomplete. The data show 250,000 to 350,000 clones, 88% seen once. The sample comprised PBMCs or T cells enriched from blood (not recorded which). These receptors originate from a woman aged 55-70 years in a cohort exposed to, infected with or recovered from COVID-19 (not recorded which). The CDR3 runs from the conserved cysteine through the conserved F or W. The order of the fields is J gene, clone size, D gene, V gene, CDR3 DNA, CDR3 protein. The D gene is left open where the match is weak. A row's size may be missing; if present it is once, few, many or a size class.

j_call: TRBJ2-7; clone_size: once; d_call: NA; v_call: TRBV5-6; cdr3_nt: TGTGCCAGCAGCTTAGACAGGAGGAAGCAGTACTTC; cdr3_aa: CASSLDRRKQYF
j_call: TRBJ2-7; clone_size: NA; d_call: NA; v_call: TRBV7-6; cdr3_nt: TGTGCCAGCAGCCGGGGGACAGCGTCCTACGAGCAGTACTTC; cdr3_aa: CASSRGTASYEQYF
j_call: TRBJ1-2; clone_size: once; d_call: NA; v_call: TRBV28; cdr3_nt: TGTGCCAGCACGTATAGGGGTTGGAATGGCTACACCTTC; cdr3_aa: CASTYRGWNGYTF
j_call: TRBJ2-3; clone_size: NA; d_call: NA; v_call: TRBV19; cdr3_nt: TGTGCCAGTAGTATACGAGGGAGCACAGATACGCAGTATTTT; cdr3_aa: CASSIRGSTDTQYF
j_call: TRBJ1-5; clone_size: NA; d_call: TRBD1; v_call: TRBV19; cdr3_nt: TGTGCCAGTAGTATCAGACAGGGTAAAGGCGGCAATCAGCCCCAGCATTTT; cdr3_aa: CASSIRQGKGGNQPQHF
j_call: TRBJ1-5; clone_size: NA; d_call: NA; v_call: TRBV7-2; cdr3_nt: TGTGCCAGCAGCTTAGTCGCGATGAACCAGCCCCAGCATTTT; cdr3_aa: CASSLVAMNQPQHF
j_call: TRBJ2-5; clone_size: NA; d_call: TRBD2; v_call: TRBV5-4; cdr3_nt: TGTGCCAGCAGCATGGGGGGACTAGCGAACACGTACTTC; cdr3_aa: CASSMGGLANTYF
j_call: TRBJ2-7; clone_size: NA; d_call: TRBD1; v_call: TRBV19; cdr3_nt: TGTGCCAGTAGTTTCCCGGGACAGGACTCCTACGAGCAGTACTTC; cdr3_aa: CASSFPGQDSYEQYF
j_call: TRBJ2-7; clone_size: few; d_call: TRBD2; v_call: TRBV19; cdr3_nt: TGTGCCAGTAGTCCCCGAGGGACTAGCGGGAGTCACGAGCAGTACTTC; cdr3_aa: CASSPRGTSGSHEQYF
j_call: TRBJ2-1; clone_size: NA; d_call: NA; v_call: TRBV7-9; cdr3_nt: TGTGCCAGCAGACAAACTAGTTTAAATGAGCAGTTCTTC; cdr3_aa: CASRQTSLNEQFF
j_call: TRBJ1-6; clone_size: NA; d_call: NA; v_call: TRBV9; cdr3_nt: TGTGCCAGCAGCGGGGGCCCCGGCCGGGAGGGTTCACCCCTCCACTTT; cdr3_aa: CASSGGPGREGSPLHF
j_call: TRBJ2-5; clone_size: few; d_call: TRBD1; v_call: TRBV6-1; cdr3_nt: TGTGCCAGCAGTGACCGGGACAGGGGTTCGTGGGAGACCCAGTACTTC; cdr3_aa: CASSDRDRGSWETQYF
j_call: TRBJ2-3; clone_size: NA; d_call: NA; v_call: TRBV7-2; cdr3_nt: TGTGCCAGCAGCCCCGACTCCCGGACGCAGTATTTT; cdr3_aa: CASSPDSRTQYF
j_call: TRBJ2-7; clone_size: NA; d_call: NA; v_call: TRBV4-1; cdr3_nt: TGCGCCAGCAGCCAAGTAGGGGGCTATAGTGGTAGCGGGAATGGACGACTCCGCGAGCAGTACTTC; cdr3_aa: CASSQVGGYSGSGNGRLREQYF
j_call: TRBJ2-5; clone_size: NA; d_call: NA; v_call: TRBV7-8; cdr3_nt: TGTGCCAGCAGCTCGAGGGGGACGATAGAGACCCAGTACTTC; cdr3_aa: CASSSRGTIETQYF
j_call: TRBJ2-1; clone_size: NA; d_call: NA; v_call: TRBV7-9; cdr3_nt: TGTGCCAGCAGCTTAGGAACGGGACTCTTCGATGAGCAGTTCTTC; cdr3_aa: CASSLGTGLFDEQFF
j_call: TRBJ2-7; clone_size: NA; d_call: TRBD1; v_call: TRBV9; cdr3_nt: TGTGCCAGCAGCGTAGGTGGACAGGGATACGAGCAGTACTTC; cdr3_aa: CASSVGGQGYEQYF
j_call: TRBJ2-7; clone_size: NA; d_call: TRBD2; v_call: TRBV10-1; cdr3_nt: TGCGCCAGCAGTGGAGCTAGCGGGGTCGAGTACTTC; cdr3_aa: CASSGASGVEYF
j_call: TRBJ1-4; clone_size: NA; d_call: TRBD1; v_call: TRBV30; cdr3_nt: TGTGCCTGGAGGGACAGGGGGCTTAGTGAAAAACTGTTTTTT; cdr3_aa: CAWRDRGLSEKLFF
j_call: TRBJ2-3; clone_size: NA; d_call: TRBD2; v_call: TRBV28; cdr3_nt: TGTGCCAGCAGTTGGGCGGGGGAGGATACGCAGTATTTT; cdr3_aa: CASSWAGEDTQYF
j_call: TRBJ1-6; clone_size: few; d_call: NA; v_call: TRBV12-3/TRBV12-4; cdr3_nt: TGTGCCAGCAGTGGTACAGGCAATTCACCCCTCCACTTT; cdr3_aa: CASSGTGNSPLHF
j_call: TRBJ1-6; clone_size: once; d_call: NA; v_call: TRBV9; cdr3_nt: TGTGCCAGCAGCCCCGGAGGGGGGGGCCCTCATAATTCACCCCTCCACTTT; cdr3_aa: CASSPGGGGPHNSPLHF
j_call: TRBJ2-1; clone_size: NA; d_call: TRBD1; v_call: TRBV12-3/TRBV12-4; cdr3_nt: TGTGCCAGCTGGGACAGTTACAATGAGCAGTTCTTC; cdr3_aa: CASWDSYNEQFF
j_call: TRBJ2-1; clone_size: few; d_call: TRBD1; v_call: TRBV6-4; cdr3_nt: TGTGCCAGCAGTCCATCACAGGGGGCGGCTGAGCAGTTCTTC; cdr3_aa: CASSPSQGAAEQFF
j_call: TRBJ1-2; clone_size: NA; d_call: TRBD1; v_call: TRBV3-1/TRBV3-2; cdr3_nt: TGTGCCAGCAGCCAAGTGGGACAGACCGGGTATGGCTACACCTTC; cdr3_aa: CASSQVGQTGYGYTF
j_call: TRBJ2-4; clone_size: NA; d_call: NA; v_call: TRBV30; cdr3_nt: TGTGCCTGGAGACCGGACGGGATAGCCAAAAACATTCAGTACTTC; cdr3_aa: CAWRPDGIAKNIQYF
j_call: TRBJ2-1; clone_size: once; d_call: NA; v_call: TRBV2; cdr3_nt: TGTGCCAGCAGTGCTGGCCCTCCTGCGGATGAGCAGTTCTTC; cdr3_aa: CASSAGPPADEQFF
j_call: TRBJ1-1; clone_size: NA; d_call: TRBD1; v_call: TRBV19; cdr3_nt: TGTGCCAGTAGTATAGGACAGGGTGAGCTCGGTGTGAACACTGAAGCTTTCTTT; cdr3_aa: CASSIGQGELGVNTEAFF
j_call: TRBJ2-3; clone_size: once; d_call: TRBD1; v_call: TRBV5-1; cdr3_nt: TGCGCCAGCAGCTTGGAGGACAGGGCCACAGATACGCAGTATTTT; cdr3_aa: CASSLEDRATDTQYF
j_call: TRBJ2-5; clone_size: NA; d_call: NA; v_call: TRBV28; cdr3_nt: TGTGCCAGTCTAACTCAGGGGAAAGAGACCCAGTACTTC; cdr3_aa: CASLTQGKETQYF
j_call: TRBJ2-1; clone_size: NA; d_call: TRBD2; v_call: TRBV29-1; cdr3_nt: TGCAGCGTCCGTAGCGGGTTGAGCTCCTACAATGAGCAGTTCTTC; cdr3_aa: CSVRSGLSSYNEQFF
j_call: TRBJ2-1; clone_size: many; d_call: NA; v_call: TRBV12-3/TRBV12-4; cdr3_nt: TGTGCCAGCAGCTATGGTCCCGACAATGAGCAGTTCTTC; cdr3_aa: CASSYGPDNEQFF
j_call: TRBJ1-4; clone_size: NA; d_call: NA; v_call: TRBV9; cdr3_nt: TGTGCCAGCAGCGCGACCGGGACATCAAATGAAAAACTGTTTTTT; cdr3_aa: CASSATGTSNEKLFF
j_call: TRBJ2-2; clone_size: NA; d_call: NA; v_call: TRBV5-1; cdr3_nt: TGCGCCAGCACCTCCTTTGGGGGCTCCGGGGAGCTGTTTTTT; cdr3_aa: CASTSFGGSGELFF
j_call: TRBJ2-1; clone_size: NA; d_call: TRBD2; v_call: TRBV29-1; cdr3_nt: TGCAGCGTTTATAGCGGGAGGGCCTATGAGCAGTTCTTC; cdr3_aa: CSVYSGRAYEQFF
j_call: TRBJ2-1; clone_size: NA; d_call: TRBD1; v_call: TRBV3-1/TRBV3-2; cdr3_nt: TGTGCCAGCAGCCATCTACAGGGGAGCTCCTACAATGAGCAGTTCTTC; cdr3_aa: CASSHLQGSSYNEQFF
j_call: TRBJ1-2; clone_size: NA; d_call: NA; v_call: TRBV2; cdr3_nt: TGTGCCAGCAGTGAATGGGGCACCTATGGCTACACCTTC; cdr3_aa: CASSEWGTYGYTF
j_call: TRBJ1-6; clone_size: NA; d_call: TRBD1; v_call: TRBV28; cdr3_nt: TGTGCCAGCAGTTCGGCAGGGGGGTATTCACCCCTCCACTTT; cdr3_aa: CASSSAGGYSPLHF
j_call: TRBJ2-1; clone_size: NA; d_call: TRBD2; v_call: TRBV7-2; cdr3_nt: TGTGCCAGCAGCCTAGACCGGGAGGCTTACAATGAGCAGTTCTTC; cdr3_aa: CASSLDREAYNEQFF
j_call: TRBJ2-1; clone_size: NA; d_call: TRBD2; v_call: TRBV19; cdr3_nt: TGTGCCAGTAGTATTGGGAGCGGGGGCCGCAATGAGCAGTTCTTC; cdr3_aa: CASSIGSGGRNEQFF
j_call: TRBJ2-7; clone_size: NA; d_call: TRBD2; v_call: TRBV7-9; cdr3_nt: TGTGCCAGCGAGGCGCCGGGAGGACTTACCTACGAGCAGTACTTC; cdr3_aa: CASEAPGGLTYEQYF
j_call: TRBJ2-3; clone_size: NA; d_call: NA; v_call: TRBV12-2; cdr3_nt: TGTGCAAGTCGCTTAGTCCTAGCGGAGAACACAGATACGCAGTATTTT; cdr3_aa: CASRLVLAENTDTQYF
j_call: TRBJ1-6; clone_size: few; d_call: TRBD1; v_call: TRBV28; cdr3_nt: TGTGCCAGCAGTCTCCCCGGACAGGGGCACTCACCCCTCCACTTT; cdr3_aa: CASSLPGQGHSPLHF
j_call: TRBJ1-2; clone_size: NA; d_call: NA; v_call: TRBV2; cdr3_nt: TGTGCCAGCAGTTCCACAGGGTACGGCTACACCTTC; cdr3_aa: CASSSTGYGYTF
j_call: TRBJ2-7; clone_size: NA; d_call: TRBD2; v_call: TRBV2; cdr3_nt: TGTGCCAGCAGGGAGGGGACTAGCGGGCCCTACGAGCAGTACTTC; cdr3_aa: CASREGTSGPYEQYF
j_call: TRBJ1-6; clone_size: NA; d_call: TRBD1; v_call: TRBV27; cdr3_nt: TGTGCCAGCAGTGCACCGGGACAGGGGCTCTCCTATAATTCACCCCTCCACTTT; cdr3_aa: CASSAPGQGLSYNSPLHF
j_call: TRBJ2-5; clone_size: NA; d_call: NA; v_call: TRBV6-6; cdr3_nt: TGTGCCAGCAGACGCGCCCGCGAGCAAGAGACCCAGTACTTC; cdr3_aa: CASRRAREQETQYF
j_call: TRBJ2-7; clone_size: NA; d_call: NA; v_call: TRBV27; cdr3_nt: TGTGCCAGCAGTTTGGCCGGGGGAAGCTCCTACGAGCAGTACTTC; cdr3_aa: CASSLAGGSSYEQYF
j_call: TRBJ2-1; clone_size: NA; d_call: NA; v_call: TRBV29-1; cdr3_nt: TGCAGCGTTGAAGATTGGTTGGCGGACAGTGATGAGCAGTTCTTC; cdr3_aa: CSVEDWLADSDEQFF
j_call: TRBJ2-4; clone_size: NA; d_call: TRBD1; v_call: TRBV18; cdr3_nt: TGTGCCAGCTCACCACGACAGGGGGAGCTTAGAAACATTCAGTACTTC; cdr3_aa: CASSPRQGELRNIQYF
j_call: TRBJ2-3; clone_size: once; d_call: NA; v_call: TRBV7-3; cdr3_nt: TGTGCCAGCAGCTTATTGGCCGGGGCAGATACGCAGTATTTT; cdr3_aa: CASSLLAGADTQYF
j_call: TRBJ2-7; clone_size: NA; d_call: NA; v_call: TRBV28; cdr3_nt: TGTGCCAGCAGTTTCGCCCGGGCAGGGTGGGGCGAGCAGTACTTC; cdr3_aa: CASSFARAGWGEQYF
j_call: TRBJ2-7; clone_size: NA; d_call: NA; v_call: TRBV5-7; cdr3_nt: TGTGCCAGCGGGACAAGCGAGCAGTACTTC; cdr3_aa: CASGTSEQYF
j_call: TRBJ1-2; clone_size: NA; d_call: NA; v_call: TRBV27; cdr3_nt: TGTGCCAGCAGTTTATCGGGCAGCCGAAACTATGGCTACACCTTC; cdr3_aa: CASSLSGSRNYGYTF
j_call: TRBJ2-7; clone_size: NA; d_call: NA; v_call: TRBV9; cdr3_nt: TGTGCCAGCAGCCCTCTACAGGGGAGGTCCTACGAGCAGTACTTC; cdr3_aa: CASSPLQGRSYEQYF
j_call: TRBJ2-7; clone_size: NA; d_call: TRBD2; v_call: TRBV11-3; cdr3_nt: TGTGCCAGCAGCTTAAGGCCACCCACAGCGGGAGGCCGGGGGGAGCAGTACTTC; cdr3_aa: CASSLRPPTAGGRGEQYF
j_call: TRBJ1-1; clone_size: NA; d_call: TRBD1; v_call: TRBV6-6; cdr3_nt: TGTGCCAGCAGTGACGACAGGGTGATAAACACTGAAGCTTTCTTT; cdr3_aa: CASSDDRVINTEAFF